This T cell receptor beta chain appears in the sequencing data of a study of T-cell memory formation after mild COVID-19. On the study more broadly: Among the donors, TCR clusters were largely specific to each donor.

The CDR3 has 13 residues. CDR1 is SGHRS, CDR2 YFSETQ, per germline. Trimming stripped 3 bases from V and 6 bases from J, with 12 bases between. TCRdb re-analysed the 5' RACE reads in MiXCR, keeping a single row per CDR3 protein. The sample yields some 290,000 distinct CDR3 sequences, around 15% seen once. This clonotype was counted between two and nine times. The sample comprised PBMCs or a T cell subset sorted from them (not recorded which). This TCR derives from a man between 18 and 35 years old who had mild COVID-19 (a few samples of this study predate the infection). Cell type and time point are not known. The V and J genes are TRBV5-1 and TRBJ1-1, with D maybe TRBD1 (5 bases). The CDR3 loop reads CASSWWGGAEAFF. CDR3 bases: TGCGCCAGCAGCTGGTGGGGAGGGGCTGAAGCTTTCTTT.